These T cell receptor beta chains were read from a single sample in a study of blood T cell repertoires in COVID-19. Some clones are missing from TCRdb's copy, which holds only in-frame ones; the method was immunoSEQ multiplex PCR. This table holds roughly 400,000 clones, approximately 86% found once. Sequencing was performed on PBMCs or T cells enriched from blood (not recorded which). Every receptor here comes from a woman in her thirties or forties with acute COVID-19. Both conserved end residues are part of each CDR3. The order of the fields is clone size, D gene, V gene, J gene, CDR3 protein, CDR3 DNA. D genes are given only for firm matches. Clone sizes are given selectively: once, few, many, or a class where the clone is expanded.

abundance: -; d_gene: TRBD2; v_gene: TRBV7-9; j_gene: TRBJ2-5; CDR3aa: CASSPRTSGGETQYF; CDR3nt: TGTGCCAGCAGCCCTCGGACTAGCGGGGGTGAGACCCAGTACTTC
abundance: -; d_gene: TRBD1; v_gene: TRBV5-4; j_gene: TRBJ1-2; CDR3aa: CASSLRTGGYYTF; CDR3nt: TGTGCCAGCAGCTTGAGGACAGGGGGTTACTACACCTTC
abundance: -; d_gene: -; v_gene: TRBV25-1; j_gene: TRBJ2-6; CDR3aa: CASSEFRSGANVLTF; CDR3nt: TGTGCCAGCAGTGAATTCCGCTCTGGGGCCAACGTCCTGACTTTC
abundance: -; d_gene: -; v_gene: TRBV12-3/TRBV12-4; j_gene: TRBJ1-1; CDR3aa: CASSLITGTEAFF; CDR3nt: TGTGCCAGCAGTTTAATTACAGGGACTGAAGCTTTCTTT
abundance: -; d_gene: -; v_gene: TRBV3-1/TRBV3-2; j_gene: TRBJ1-2; CDR3aa: CASSQRGYGYTF; CDR3nt: TGTGCCAGCAGCCAACGGGGGTATGGCTACACCTTC
abundance: -; d_gene: -; v_gene: TRBV2; j_gene: TRBJ1-4; CDR3aa: CASSDRRANEKLFF; CDR3nt: TGTGCCAGCAGTGACCGACGGGCTAATGAAAAACTGTTTTTT
abundance: -; d_gene: TRBD1; v_gene: TRBV6-5; j_gene: TRBJ1-4; CDR3aa: CASSPGDRDEKLFF; CDR3nt: TGTGCCAGCAGTCCCGGGGACAGGGATGAAAAACTGTTTTTT
abundance: -; d_gene: -; v_gene: TRBV10-3; j_gene: TRBJ2-2; CDR3aa: CAISDVQATNTGELFF; CDR3nt: TGTGCCATCAGTGACGTTCAGGCCACGAACACCGGGGAGCTGTTTTTT
abundance: few; d_gene: -; v_gene: TRBV27; j_gene: TRBJ1-1; CDR3aa: CATGQHTEAFF; CDR3nt: TGTGCCACCGGACAGCACACTGAAGCTTTCTTT
abundance: -; d_gene: -; v_gene: TRBV7-6; j_gene: TRBJ1-1; CDR3aa: CASSLAGLRNTEAFF; CDR3nt: TGTGCCAGCAGCTTAGCGGGACTCAGGAACACTGAAGCTTTCTTT
abundance: few; d_gene: -; v_gene: TRBV29-1; j_gene: TRBJ1-1; CDR3aa: CSVGAGAPLNTEAFF; CDR3nt: TGCAGCGTTGGGGCAGGGGCTCCGCTGAACACTGAAGCTTTCTTT
abundance: -; d_gene: -; v_gene: TRBV11-2; j_gene: TRBJ1-6; CDR3aa: CASSRGQINSPLHF; CDR3nt: TGTGCCAGCAGCCGCGGACAGATTAATTCACCCCTCCACTTT
abundance: -; d_gene: -; v_gene: TRBV24-1; j_gene: TRBJ1-5; CDR3aa: CATSDRGLENQPQHF; CDR3nt: TGTGCCACCAGTGACCGGGGACTAGAGAATCAGCCCCAGCATTTT
abundance: -; d_gene: TRBD2; v_gene: TRBV19; j_gene: TRBJ2-1; CDR3aa: CASSINLAGGNNEQFF; CDR3nt: TGTGCCAGTAGTATAAACCTAGCGGGGGGGAACAATGAGCAGTTCTTC
abundance: once; d_gene: TRBD1; v_gene: TRBV6-5; j_gene: TRBJ1-5; CDR3aa: CASRGGLGGNQPQHF; CDR3nt: TGTGCCAGCAGAGGGGGCCTGGGTGGCAATCAGCCCCAGCATTTT
abundance: -; d_gene: -; v_gene: TRBV18; j_gene: TRBJ2-3; CDR3aa: CASSPTGTDTQYF; CDR3nt: TGTGCCAGCTCACCAACAGGGACAGATACGCAGTATTTT
abundance: -; d_gene: TRBD1; v_gene: TRBV30; j_gene: TRBJ2-6; CDR3aa: CACEKWGTRDSFSGANVLTF; CDR3nt: TGTGCCTGTGAAAAATGGGGGACCCGGGACAGTTTCTCTGGGGCCAACGTCCTGACTTTC
abundance: once; d_gene: -; v_gene: TRBV29-1; j_gene: TRBJ2-1; CDR3aa: CSGLAPKGIYNEQFF; CDR3nt: TGCAGCGGCCTTGCCCCGAAGGGGATCTACAATGAGCAGTTCTTC
abundance: -; d_gene: TRBD1; v_gene: TRBV5-1; j_gene: TRBJ1-1; CDR3aa: CASSLEGANTEAFF; CDR3nt: TGCGCCAGCAGCTTGGAGGGGGCGAACACTGAAGCTTTCTTT
abundance: once; d_gene: -; v_gene: TRBV19; j_gene: TRBJ1-1; CDR3aa: CASTLGRWGNTEAFF; CDR3nt: TGTGCCAGTACCTTGGGGCGTTGGGGGAACACTGAAGCTTTCTTT
abundance: -; d_gene: TRBD1; v_gene: TRBV30; j_gene: TRBJ1-6; CDR3aa: CAWETGPNNSPLHF; CDR3nt: TGTGCCTGGGAGACAGGGCCGAATAATTCACCCCTCCACTTT
abundance: -; d_gene: TRBD2; v_gene: TRBV5-6; j_gene: TRBJ2-7; CDR3aa: CASIQQGPLAGDVYEQYF; CDR3nt: TGTGCCAGCATTCAACAGGGGCCTCTAGCGGGGGATGTCTACGAGCAGTACTTC
abundance: -; d_gene: -; v_gene: TRBV5-1; j_gene: TRBJ1-1; CDR3aa: CASSLNQGGPTEAFF; CDR3nt: TGCGCCAGCAGCTTAAACCAGGGAGGTCCCACTGAAGCTTTCTTT
abundance: -; d_gene: TRBD1; v_gene: TRBV29-1; j_gene: TRBJ1-1; CDR3aa: CSVQGPLRTEAFF; CDR3nt: TGCAGCGTACAGGGGCCCCTGCGCACTGAAGCTTTCTTT
abundance: -; d_gene: -; v_gene: TRBV29-1; j_gene: TRBJ1-4; CDR3aa: CSVLDATNEKLFF; CDR3nt: TGCAGCGTTCTAGACGCAACTAATGAAAAACTGTTTTTT
abundance: -; d_gene: -; v_gene: TRBV24-1; j_gene: TRBJ1-1; CDR3aa: CATSDADGDTEAFF; CDR3nt: TGTGCCACCAGTGACGCAGACGGGGACACTGAAGCTTTCTTT
abundance: -; d_gene: -; v_gene: TRBV7-8; j_gene: TRBJ2-5; CDR3aa: CASSLAMSQETQYF; CDR3nt: TGTGCCAGCAGCTTAGCAATGAGCCAAGAGACCCAGTACTTC
abundance: -; d_gene: TRBD1; v_gene: TRBV30; j_gene: TRBJ1-2; CDR3aa: CAWTRDRGDYGYTF; CDR3nt: TGTGCCTGGACCCGGGACAGGGGGGACTATGGCTACACCTTC
abundance: -; d_gene: -; v_gene: TRBV29-1; j_gene: TRBJ2-1; CDR3aa: CSVEAPNSILNEQFF; CDR3nt: TGCAGCGTTGAAGCCCCAAACTCGATACTCAATGAGCAGTTCTTC
abundance: -; d_gene: TRBD1; v_gene: TRBV24-1; j_gene: TRBJ1-2; CDR3aa: CATSEGEGALYGYTF; CDR3nt: TGTGCCACCAGTGAGGGAGAGGGGGCTCTCTATGGCTACACCTTC
abundance: once; d_gene: -; v_gene: TRBV12-3/TRBV12-4; j_gene: TRBJ1-1; CDR3aa: CASSRTGFTEAFF; CDR3nt: TGTGCCAGCAGCAGAACAGGGTTCACTGAAGCTTTCTTT
abundance: once; d_gene: -; v_gene: TRBV3-1/TRBV3-2; j_gene: TRBJ2-5; CDR3aa: CASSQGLEQETQYF; CDR3nt: TGTGCCAGCAGCCAGGGACTTGAGCAAGAGACCCAGTACTTC
abundance: -; d_gene: -; v_gene: TRBV5-4; j_gene: TRBJ1-4; CDR3aa: CASSFMGLEEKLFF; CDR3nt: TGTGCCAGCAGCTTTATGGGCCTCGAAGAAAAACTGTTTTTT
abundance: -; d_gene: -; v_gene: TRBV9; j_gene: TRBJ1-1; CDR3aa: CASSVDSPHSGNTEAFF; CDR3nt: TGTGCCAGCAGCGTAGACTCACCCCACTCAGGGAACACTGAAGCTTTCTTT
abundance: -; d_gene: -; v_gene: TRBV21-1; j_gene: TRBJ1-2; CDR3aa: CASSAMTGRYYGYTF; CDR3nt: TGTGCCAGCAGCGCAATGACAGGGCGGTACTATGGCTACACCTTC
abundance: -; d_gene: TRBD2; v_gene: TRBV14; j_gene: TRBJ2-1; CDR3aa: CASSLAGDYNEQFF; CDR3nt: TGTGCCAGCTCCCTAGCGGGGGACTACAATGAGCAGTTCTTC
abundance: -; d_gene: -; v_gene: TRBV11-3; j_gene: TRBJ2-7; CDR3aa: CASSTRGSYEQYF; CDR3nt: TGTGCCAGCAGCACCCGGGGGTCCTACGAGCAGTACTTC
abundance: -; d_gene: -; v_gene: TRBV20-1; j_gene: TRBJ1-5; CDR3aa: CSASTLSNQPQHF; CDR3nt: TGCAGTGCTAGTACGCTAAGCAATCAGCCCCAGCATTTT
abundance: once; d_gene: -; v_gene: TRBV4-1; j_gene: TRBJ2-7; CDR3aa: CASSWRDSSYEQYF; CDR3nt: TGCGCCAGCAGCTGGCGGGACAGCTCCTACGAGCAGTACTTC
abundance: once; d_gene: -; v_gene: TRBV6-5; j_gene: TRBJ1-2; CDR3aa: CASRGGAHYGYTF; CDR3nt: TGTGCCAGCAGGGGGGGAGCTCACTATGGCTACACCTTC
abundance: -; d_gene: -; v_gene: TRBV2; j_gene: TRBJ2-5; CDR3aa: CASRHETQYF; CDR3nt: TGTGCCAGCAGACACGAGACCCAGTACTTC
abundance: -; d_gene: TRBD1; v_gene: TRBV6-5; j_gene: TRBJ1-6; CDR3aa: CASSRQGLNSPLHF; CDR3nt: TGTGCCAGCAGTAGACAGGGCCTTAATTCACCCCTCCACTTT
abundance: -; d_gene: TRBD1; v_gene: TRBV6-1; j_gene: TRBJ2-2; CDR3aa: CASIDAQATGFNTGELFF; CDR3nt: TGTGCCAGCATTGATGCCCAGGCGACAGGGTTTAACACCGGGGAGCTGTTTTTT
abundance: -; d_gene: -; v_gene: TRBV2; j_gene: TRBJ1-2; CDR3aa: CASSEQDYGYTF; CDR3nt: TGTGCCAGCAGTGAACAGGACTATGGCTACACCTTC
abundance: -; d_gene: -; v_gene: TRBV7-9; j_gene: TRBJ2-1; CDR3aa: CASSLASLGRITYNEQFF; CDR3nt: TGTGCCAGCAGCTTAGCTAGTCTGGGCAGGATTACCTACAATGAGCAGTTCTTC
abundance: -; d_gene: -; v_gene: TRBV15; j_gene: TRBJ1-1; CDR3aa: CATSRDLGAGSLGTEAFF; CDR3nt: TGTGCCACCAGCAGAGATTTAGGGGCAGGCTCCCTAGGCACTGAAGCTTTCTTT
abundance: -; d_gene: -; v_gene: TRBV30; j_gene: TRBJ2-1; CDR3aa: CAWTDAAYNEQFF; CDR3nt: TGTGCCTGGACAGACGCGGCCTACAATGAGCAGTTCTTC
abundance: -; d_gene: TRBD2; v_gene: TRBV7-8; j_gene: TRBJ2-5; CDR3aa: CASTGGAAETQYF; CDR3nt: TGTGCCAGCACCGGGGGGGCAGCAGAGACCCAGTACTTC
abundance: -; d_gene: TRBD1; v_gene: TRBV6-6; j_gene: TRBJ1-5; CDR3aa: CASSYPDRASKQPQHF; CDR3nt: TGTGCCAGCAGTTACCCTGACAGGGCGTCAAAACAGCCCCAGCATTTT
abundance: -; d_gene: -; v_gene: TRBV18; j_gene: TRBJ1-2; CDR3aa: CASSPRQTSALGGYTF; CDR3nt: TGTGCCAGCTCACCACGACAGACCAGTGCCTTGGGGGGCTACACCTTC
abundance: -; d_gene: TRBD2; v_gene: TRBV6-1; j_gene: TRBJ2-5; CDR3aa: CATGGGLETQYF; CDR3nt: TGTGCCACCGGGGGGGGCCTCGAGACCCAGTACTTC
abundance: once; d_gene: -; v_gene: TRBV10-3; j_gene: TRBJ1-3; CDR3aa: CASDPRGGGNTIYF; CDR3nt: TGTGCCAGTGACCCCCGAGGAGGAGGAAACACCATATATTTT
abundance: -; d_gene: TRBD1; v_gene: TRBV5-1; j_gene: TRBJ1-1; CDR3aa: CASSSLGTGGTEAFF; CDR3nt: TGCGCCAGCAGCTCCTTAGGGACAGGGGGCACTGAAGCTTTCTTT
abundance: once; d_gene: TRBD2; v_gene: TRBV13; j_gene: TRBJ2-1; CDR3aa: CASSSTLAGGPTYNEQFF; CDR3nt: TGTGCCAGCAGCTCAACCCTAGCGGGGGGGCCCACCTACAATGAGCAGTTCTTC
abundance: -; d_gene: TRBD2; v_gene: TRBV28; j_gene: TRBJ2-5; CDR3aa: CASSLRLFRGEETQYF; CDR3nt: TGTGCCAGCAGTCTTAGGCTTTTTCGGGGGGAAGAGACCCAGTACTTC
abundance: -; d_gene: -; v_gene: TRBV11-2; j_gene: TRBJ2-3; CDR3aa: CASSFNPGDTDTQYF; CDR3nt: TGTGCCAGCAGCTTTAATCCGGGGGACACAGATACGCAGTATTTT
abundance: -; d_gene: TRBD1; v_gene: TRBV14; j_gene: TRBJ1-2; CDR3aa: CASSPPAGDRGYTF; CDR3nt: TGTGCCAGCAGCCCGCCCGCAGGGGACAGGGGCTACACCTTC
abundance: -; d_gene: -; v_gene: TRBV30; j_gene: TRBJ2-7; CDR3aa: CAWSVGGPYEQYF; CDR3nt: TGTGCCTGGAGTGTGGGGGGACCCTACGAGCAGTACTTC
abundance: -; d_gene: TRBD1; v_gene: TRBV2; j_gene: TRBJ1-5; CDR3aa: CASSESGGGQPQHF; CDR3nt: TGTGCCAGCAGTGAGTCAGGGGGCGGCCAGCCCCAGCATTTT
abundance: -; d_gene: TRBD1; v_gene: TRBV23-1; j_gene: TRBJ1-2; CDR3aa: CASSHLRTGAGYTF; CDR3nt: TGCGCCAGCAGTCACCTTAGGACAGGGGCTGGCTACACCTTC